The clone carrying this T cell receptor beta chain has more than one count but fewer than ten. Germline lookup yields CDR1 SGHRS and CDR2 YFSETQ. The V gene end was trimmed by 4 bases and the J gene end by 3 bases; junction bases not matched to a gene: 7. The CDR3 is 15 amino acids. The sample belongs to a study of T cell changes during pregnancy in multiple sclerosis. Clones were read by immunoSEQ multiplex PCR, and TCRdb kept only the in-frame ones, dropping some. The data hold approximately 59,000 clones, with 91% observed a single time. This chain links TRBV5-1 with TRBJ1-3, with 7 bases identical to TRBD1. This sequence originates from a female donor in good health, enrolled as a control in a pregnancy study. The sample consisted of peripheral blood, taken in the third trimester of pregnancy. CDR3 protein: CASSRTGDGGNTIYF. The CDR3 nucleotides read TGCGCCAGCAGCCGCACAGGGGATGGTGGAAACACCATATATTTT. Drawing the rest from reference TRBV5-1 and TRBJ1-3, the complete variable domain is KAGVTQTPRYLIKTRGQQVTLSCSPISGHRSVSWYQQTPGQGLQFLFEYFSETQRNKGNFPGRFSGRQFSNSRSEMNVSTLELGDSALYLCASSRTGDGGNTIYFGEGSWLTVV.